The 24 T cell receptor beta chains below come from one sample, sequenced in a study of blood T cell repertoires in COVID-19. Data came from immunoSEQ multiplex PCR; TCRdb stores just in-frame clones and leaves some out. This table holds hundreds of thousands of clones, less than 85% found once. Sample: peripheral blood. These receptors came from a woman in her late teens or twenties with acute or convalescent COVID-19.

The V and J genes are TRBV5-5 and TRBJ1-5; 10 positions agree with TRBD1. CDR1 and CDR2 from the germline V gene are SGHKS and YYEKEE (reference sequence). The CDR3 totals 16 residues. V lost 4 bases, J lost 8 bases, and 12 bases stayed unmatched. The CDR3 region has the DNA TGTGCCAGCAGCAGATCCGGGACAGGGGTACGGGAGCCCCAGCATTTT. As protein: CASSRSGTGVREPQHF.

This clone has only a few counts. Because it lacks the conserved phenylalanine or tryptophan at the end, this CDR3 is likely a read error. The DNA is omitted, as the CDR3 cannot be located on it reliably, and the CDR3 follows TCRdb's listing. The rearrangement links TRBV21-1 to TRBJ1-5; whether TRBD1, the table's D call, matches the DNA was not checked. TRBV21-1 is listed as a pseudogene. With termini counted, the CDR3 has 8 amino acids. CDR3 protein: CASSSPQG.

This rearrangement joins TRBV11-2 to TRBJ2-7, with 8 positions matching TRBD2. V trimming: 3 bases; J trimming: 7 bases; junction bases outside the gene matches: 8. Per germline, CDR1 SGHAT and CDR2 FQNNGV. The CDR3 spans 14 residues. The CDR3 sequence is CASSFGEGLGEQYF. CDR3 coding DNA: TGTGCCAGCAGCTTTGGGGAGGGACTAGGGGAGCAGTACTTC.

The V call is TRBV4-1, the J call TRBJ2-2; 9 bases align to TRBD1. CDR1 MGHRA and CDR2 YSYEKL come from the germline V gene. Losses at the gene ends were 3 bases for V and 3 bases for J; bases not matched to a gene: 2. The CDR3 contains 15 residues. The CDR3 nucleotides are TGCGCCAGCAGCCAGGGACAGGGAGACACCGGGGAGCTGTTTTTT. It specifies CASSQGQGDTGELFF.

As to this clone: Other DNA sequences within the sample encode an identical CDR3. The rearrangement joins TRBV5-1 to TRBJ2-3; 10 nucleotides match TRBD2. The CDR3 runs 14 residues. V lost 0 bases to trimming and J lost 5 bases; unmatched junction nucleotides: 0. CDR1 is SGHRS and CDR2 is YFSETQ in the germline V gene. CDR3 sequence reads: CASSLGLAGDTQYF. The CDR3 nucleotides read TGCGCCAGCAGCTTGGGACTAGCGGGAGATACGCAGTATTTT.

This chain links TRBV19 with TRBJ1-4; D remains unclear. V lost 1 base, J lost 5 bases, and 11 bases lay in between. Germline lookup yields CDR1 LNHDA and CDR2 SQIVND (reference sequence). The CDR3 runs 15 residues. The CDR3 spells CASSIAARGNEKLFF. CDR3 DNA: TGTGCCAGTAGTATAGCCGCCCGGGGAAATGAAAAACTGTTTTTT.

In this sample, this clone turned up once. The V call is TRBV19, the J call TRBJ1-5; TRBD1 might be the D (6 bases). CDR1 is LNHDA and CDR2 is SQIVND in the germline V gene (reference sequence). The CDR3 extends over 14 amino acids. Trimming stripped 7 bases from V and 0 bases from J, with 10 bases between. CDR3 coding DNA: TGTGCCAGTAAGGACAGTTATAGCAATCAGCCCCAGCATTTT. Residues: CASKDSYSNQPQHF.

The chain recombines TRBV6-6 with TRBJ2-2, with 10 bases lining up with TRBD2. Germline V CDR1 and CDR2: MNHNY, SVGAGI (reference sequence). The CDR3 totals 17 residues. J lost 6 bases, V lost 5 bases, and 12 bases had no gene match. The CDR3 nucleotides are TGTGCCAGCAGTCCCTCAGCCAGCGGGAGGGCGGCCGGGGAGCTGTTTTTT. It specifies CASSPSASGRAAGELFF.

The chain uses TRBV21-1 and TRBJ1-6. TRBV21-1 is given as a pseudogene. This CDR3 spans 8 amino acids. In nucleotides, the CDR3 is TGTGCCAGCAGCAAAGTGCGGTTT. This gives the protein CASSKVRF.

The chain joins TRBV6-5 to TRBJ2-7, with D maybe TRBD2 (6 bases). The V gene lost 6 bases and the J gene lost 4 bases, with 16 bases spanning the gap. The V gene's germline CDR1 is MNHEY and CDR2 SVGAGI. CDR3 size: 14 residues. The CDR3 DNA reads TGTGCCAGCAGACCCCGCGGGACTCGTTACGAGCAGTACTTC. Translating gives CASRPRGTRYEQYF.

V is TRBV5-4 and J is TRBJ1-2; 8 positions agree with TRBD1. This CDR3 has 16 residues. The germline V gene encodes CDR1 SGHNT and CDR2 YYREEE (reference sequence). The V segment lost 3 bases and the J segment 5 bases; nucleotides outside the gene matches: 12. This CDR3 reads CASSSGDRGMEYGYTF. In nucleotides, the CDR3 is TGTGCCAGCAGCTCTGGCGACAGGGGTATGGAGTATGGCTACACCTTC.

The chain is built from TRBV19 and TRBJ1-5; maybe TRBD1 (6 bases). CDR3 length equals 14 residues. CDR1 is LNHDA and CDR2 is SQIVND in the germline V gene (reference sequence). V was clipped by 4 bases and J by 4 bases, with 11 bases between them. The CDR3 DNA reads TGTGCCAGTAGTAGGGACAACCGAAATCAGCCCCAGCATTTT. It translates to CASSRDNRNQPQHF. The full variable domain, its missing parts supplied by reference TRBV19 and TRBJ1-5, is DGGITQSPKYLFRKEGQNVTLSCEQNLNHDAMYWYRQDPGQGLRLIYYSQIVNDFQKGDIAEGYSVSREKKESFPLTVTSAQKNPTAFYLCASSRDNRNQPQHFGDGTRLSIL.

The chain employs TRBV6-4 and TRBJ1-2, with D tentatively TRBD1 (6 bases). This CDR3 spans 13 amino acids. Looked up from germline, CDR1 is MRHNA and CDR2 is SNTAGT. Trimming took 6 bases from V and 4 from J, leaving 12 bases between them. The CDR3 DNA reads as TGTGCCAGCAGGCCACAGGGTAGCTATGGCTACACCTTC. Protein product: CASRPQGSYGYTF.

The V and J genes are TRBV29-1 and TRBJ1-1; D unclear. CDR1 is SQVTM and CDR2 is ANQGSEA in the germline V gene. This CDR3 comprises 13 residues. The V and J ends lost 3 bases and 0 bases respectively, with 8 bases between them. The CDR3 sequence: CSVERPLNTEAFF. The CDR3 DNA is TGCAGCGTTGAGCGGCCGTTGAACACTGAAGCTTTCTTT.

This clone was recorded once. V is TRBV27 and J is TRBJ1-1; D is possibly TRBD1 (5 bases). CDR3 length: 19 residues. Trimming pared 6 bases from V and 6 bases from J, leaving 32 bases between. Germline V gene sequence: CDR1 MNHEY, CDR2 SMNVEV (reference sequence). The CDR3 DNA follows: TGTGCCAGCAGGCCCGGGGAGGGGTTGATCTTCGACGGGTACGCTGAAGCTTTCTTT. The encoded protein is CASRPGEGLIFDGYAEAFF.

A word on this clone: The identical CDR3 is also encoded by other nucleotide sequences in the sample. The chain carries TRBV28 and TRBJ1-5; tentatively, D is TRBD1 (5 bases). Looked up from germline, CDR1 is MDHEN and CDR2 is SYDVKM. Trimming removed 4 bases at V and 2 bases at J, with 9 bases between. The CDR3 is 14 residues long. The CDR3 protein is CASSSPTGNQPQHF. CDR3 nucleotides: TGTGCCAGCAGTTCGCCGACAGGCAATCAGCCCCAGCATTTT.

The V gene is TRBV5-5, the J gene TRBJ1-5; 8 bases line up with TRBD1. The CDR3 extends over 15 amino acids. Trimming cost V 3 bases and J 5 bases; bases outside gene matches: 7. Germline V gives CDR1 SGHKS, CDR2 YYEKEE (reference sequence). CDR3 DNA: TGTGCCAGCAGCTGGACAGGGTTTCCGGATCAGCCCCAGCATTTT. Residues: CASSWTGFPDQPQHF.

The chain couples TRBV9 to TRBJ1-6; 7 nucleotides align to TRBD1. The CDR3 loop spans 14 amino acids. V dropped 5 bases and J dropped 6; count of bases not matched to a gene: 5. The germline gives CDR1 SGDLS, CDR2 YYNGEE. CDR3 bases: TGTGCCAGCAGGTCAGGGGGAAGTAATTCACCCCTCCACTTT. It encodes CASRSGGSNSPLHF.

The J gene is TRBJ2-7, the V gene TRBV9, with a possible D match to TRBD1 (5 bases). Germline V lookup: CDR1 SGDLS, CDR2 YYNGEE. The CDR3 runs 14 residues. V was cut by 4 bases and J by 3 bases, with 14 bases left in between. CDR3 residues: CASSPRTHYYEQYF. The CDR3 nucleotides read TGTGCCAGCAGCCCACGGACACACTACTACGAGCAGTACTTC.

This chain uses TRBV7-3 with TRBJ2-3; TRBD2 matches at 10 bases. Germline V gene sequence: CDR1 SGHTA, CDR2 FQGTGA. The V gene end was trimmed by 4 bases and the J gene end by 3 bases; junction bases not matched to a gene: 4. The CDR3 is 15 residues long. The CDR3 coding sequence is TGTGCCAGCAGCTCCCTGACTAGCGGGACAGATACGCAGTATTTT. It codes for CASSSLTSGTDTQYF.

The rearrangement uses TRBV23-1 and TRBJ2-2; 8 bases fit TRBD1. TRBV23-1 belongs to the ORF category, with a function that is uncertain. CDR3 length: 16 amino acids. The J segment lost 3 bases and the V segment lost 0 bases, leaving 3 bases of the junction unmatched. CDR3 sequence (DNA): TGCGCCAGCAGTCAATCAGGACAGGGCCACACCGGGGAGCTGTTTTTT. Translating it yields CASSQSGQGHTGELFF.

The V gene is TRBV3-1 (or the pseudogene TRBV3-2), the J gene TRBJ2-7, with TRBD2 matching 11 bases. CDR1 and CDR2 from the germline V gene are LGHDT and YNNKEL (reference sequence). The CDR3 sequence is 17 residues long. Losses at the gene ends were 3 bases for V and 5 bases for J; bases not matched to a gene: 12. CDR3 protein: CASSHSTSKGLADEQYF. CDR3 sequence (DNA): TGTGCCAGCAGCCATTCTACTTCGAAGGGACTAGCGGACGAGCAGTACTTC.

The J gene is TRBJ1-3, the V gene TRBV7-6; no definite D call. V lost 5 bases and J lost 0, with 11 bases in between. Germline-derived CDR1 and CDR2 are SGHVS and FNYEAQ. The length of the CDR3 is 15 residues. CDR3 amino acids: CASSRLSSSGNTIYF. The CDR3 nucleotides read TGTGCCAGCAGCAGACTTTCGAGCTCTGGAAACACCATATATTTT.

This chain links TRBV28 with TRBJ1-5, with D possibly TRBD1 on 6 matching bases. Germline assignment: CDR1 MDHEN and CDR2 SYDVKM. This CDR3 has 16 amino acids. V was shortened by 3 bases and J by 5 bases, with 17 bases between the two germline ends. Here the CDR3 reads CASSLTGTPTYQPQHF. Here the CDR3 DNA reads TGTGCCAGCAGTTTGACCGGGACACCGACCTATCAGCCCCAGCATTTT.